This passage covers 12 T cell receptor beta chains from one sample sequenced in a study of blood T cells in healthy people across ages. A J-beta primer mix and a sample-barcoded 5' primer were used in a second PCR of roughly 7 to 12 cycles. MiXCR was run by TCRdb on the 5' RACE reads, yielding one entry per CDR3 protein. The data show 1.5 million to 2 million distinct CDR3 sequences, 28% seen once. The source material was blood. The receptors were gathered from a woman in her twenties or thirties in good health.

This clonotype was detected ten times or more. The chain links TRBV20-1 to TRBJ2-5; tentative D call: TRBD2 (6 bases). Between the trimmed V and J ends, which lost 0 bases and 5 bases, there was a span of 16 bases. Per germline, CDR1 DFQATT and CDR2 SNEGSKA (reference sequence). The CDR3 consists of 15 residues. In DNA form, the CDR3 reads TGCAGTGCTAGAGATCAAGGCGGGGTGGGGGAGACCCAGTACTTC. Translated, it gives CSARDQGGVGETQYF.

Worth noting for this clonotype: A read error is possible here, since a much larger clone lies one base away. The chain links TRBV20-1 to TRBJ2-1, with 8 bases lining up with TRBD2. Germline V gene data show CDR1 as DFQATT and CDR2 as SNEGSKA (reference sequence). Germline trimming cut 8 bases from V and 8 bases from J; bases unmatched to any gene: 20. This CDR3 region has 16 residues. This CDR3 reads CSTQTPGGPIGDEQFF. CDR3 sequence (DNA): TGCAGTACTCAAACCCCGGGAGGGCCAATTGGGGATGAGCAGTTCTTC.

Worth noting for this clonotype: A clone one base away is much larger, so this may be a read error. The rearrangement uses TRBV29-1 and TRBJ2-4; D is ambiguous. In germline, CDR1 is SQVTM, CDR2 ANQGSEA. The ends were cut back, 2 bases at V and 13 bases at J, with 21 bases in the middle. The CDR3 loop spans 14 amino acids. The CDR3 DNA is TGCAGCGTTGAACCCCCGGCCCTACGCAATGAGCAGTACTTC. Protein product: CSVEPPALRNEQYF.

This clonotype was counted once. At one end the junction does not follow the germline gene, possibly because of a read error. The chain links TRBV5-1 to TRBJ2-5; D remains ambiguous. The J call may be wrong; the DNA end is better matched by TRBJ2-7. Germline CDR1 is SGHRS and CDR2 is YFSETQ. CDR3 size: 14 residues. CDR3 nucleotides: TGCGCCAGCAGCTTGGGCAGAGGCTCCTGCGAGCAGTACTTC. Encoded protein: CASSLGRGSCEQYF.

This clonotype has just a few counts. This may be a read error, as it is one base from a much larger clone. This rearrangement joins TRBV20-1 to TRBJ2-1; TRBD2 agrees at 8 bases. This CDR3 has 14 residues. Germline V gene data show CDR1 as DFQATT and CDR2 as SNEGSKA (reference sequence). The junction had 5 bases not matched to a gene; V was cut back by 0 bases and J by 7 bases. The CDR3 sequence: CSARDGGGLNEQFF. The CDR3, as DNA: TGCAGTGCTAGAGACGGGGGGGGTCTTAATGAGCAGTTCTTC.

This clonotype was seen a handful of times. J is TRBJ2-1 and V is TRBV6-1; 10 nucleotides line up with TRBD2. Trimming at V came to 7 bases and at J to 2 bases, leaving 14 bases not matched to a gene. The CDR3 has 18 amino acids. The V gene's germline CDR1 is MNHNS and CDR2 SASEGT. Here the CDR3 DNA reads TGTGCCAGCAAACGCATTGAACTTACTAGCGGGGCCTACAATGAGCAGTTCTTC. This translates into CASKRIELTSGAYNEQFF.

This clonotype was detected ten times or more. The chain uses TRBV6-5 and TRBJ1-4, with TRBD1 as a possible D gene (5 bases). CDR1 is MNHEY and CDR2 is SVGAGI in the germline V gene. Trimming stripped 2 bases from V and 1 base from J, with 14 bases between. The length of the CDR3 is 17 residues. CDR3 sequence (DNA): TGTGCCAGCAGTTACGAGGCCGGGGGTAAAACTAATGAAAAACTGTTTTTT. Translating it yields CASSYEAGGKTNEKLFF.

This clonotype was found many times. This sequence joins TRBV15 and TRBJ1-2; D is unclear. V lost 4 bases, J lost 1 base, and 4 bases lay in between. CDR3 size: 12 residues. Germline V lookup: CDR1 LNHNV, CDR2 YYDKDF (reference sequence). CDR3 coding DNA: TGTGCCACCAGCATAGATAACTATGGCTACACCTTC. Protein product: CATSIDNYGYTF. The full variable domain, rest sourced from reference TRBV15 and TRBJ1-2, is DAMVIQNPRYQVTQFGKPVTLSCSQTLNHNVMYWYQQKSSQAPKLLFHYYDKDFNNEADTPDNFQSRRPNTSFCFLDIRSPGLGDTAMYLCATSIDNYGYTFGSGTRLTVV.

This clonotype was seen a handful of times. A read error may produce the germline difference seen at one junction end. The V and J genes are TRBV11-2 and TRBJ2-7; D ambiguous. In germline, CDR1 is SGHAT, CDR2 FQNNGV. This CDR3 contains 11 residues. The CDR3 sequence is CASSLEYPLYF. The CDR3, as DNA: TGTGCCAGCAGCCTAGAGTACCCCTTGTACTTC.

The rearrangement links TRBV6-6 to TRBJ2-4; D may be TRBD2 (6 bases). V dropped 6 bases and J dropped 13 bases, with 16 bases sitting between them. Germline values: CDR1 MNHNY, CDR2 SVGAGI (reference sequence). This CDR3 has 12 residues. CDR3 DNA: TGTGCCAGCAGCCCCCCGACTAGATTACAGTACTTC. Amino acid sequence: CASSPPTRLQYF.

The CDR3 coding sequence is TGTGCCAGCAGCCTCCCGGGGGCTGCCAAAAACATTCAGTACTTC. Protein product: CASSLPGAAKNIQYF. The rearrangement joins TRBV7-9 to TRBJ2-4; D is perhaps TRBD1 or TRBD2 (6 bases each). The germline V and J ends were trimmed by 5 bases and 1 base, with 12 bases remaining between them. The CDR3 has 15 amino acids. Germline CDR1 SEHNR, CDR2 FQNEAQ (reference sequence). The variable domain in full, completed from reference TRBV7-9 and TRBJ2-4, reads DTGVSQNPRHKITKRGQNVTFRCDPISEHNRLYWYRQTLGQGPEFLTYFQNEAQLEKSRLLSDRFSAERPKGSFSTLEIQRTEQGDSAMYLCASSLPGAAKNIQYFGAGTRLSVL.

Worth noting for this clonotype: A much larger clone differs from this one at a single base, so this may be a read error. As the CDR3 is not closed by the conserved phenylalanine or tryptophan, this likely results from a read error. The CDR3 sequence is CSASEGPSGRNYEQYC. CDR3 DNA sequence: TGCAGTGCTTCAGAAGGCCCTAGCGGGAGAAACTACGAGCAGTACTGC. This rearrangement joins TRBV20-1 to TRBJ2-7; the match to TRBD2 covers 10 bases. The length of the CDR3 is 16 residues. The V and J ends lost 5 bases and 3 bases, in that order; junction bases with no gene match: 13. Looked up from germline, CDR1 is DFQATT and CDR2 is SNEGSKA (reference sequence).